The sequence of this T cell receptor beta chain was determined in a study of T cell responses to AZD1222 COVID-19 vaccine. Turning to the study itself: Second doses that came at about 4 or about 12 weeks were put together. Study results and caveats: Repertoire samples came only from after the peak T cell response.

Note on this clone: Its antigen remains unidentified.

Sequenced by immunoSEQ multiplex PCR; TCRdb stores in-frame clones only, minus some. The top ten clones hold 5% of a sample with approximately 97,000 clones, 70% to 90% of them seen once. V lost 3 bases, J lost 2 bases, and 9 bases lay in between. The germline gives CDR1 SGHRS, CDR2 YFSETQ. The CDR3 contains 13 residues. Sequencing used peripheral blood, obtained on day 0 of AZD1222 vaccination. The V call is TRBV5-1, the J call TRBJ2-7; D unclear. The clonotype comes from an adult in good health. The CDR3 loop is CASSSGSTYEQYF. CDR3 coding DNA: TGCGCCAGCAGCTCTGGGTCCACCTACGAGCAGTACTTC.